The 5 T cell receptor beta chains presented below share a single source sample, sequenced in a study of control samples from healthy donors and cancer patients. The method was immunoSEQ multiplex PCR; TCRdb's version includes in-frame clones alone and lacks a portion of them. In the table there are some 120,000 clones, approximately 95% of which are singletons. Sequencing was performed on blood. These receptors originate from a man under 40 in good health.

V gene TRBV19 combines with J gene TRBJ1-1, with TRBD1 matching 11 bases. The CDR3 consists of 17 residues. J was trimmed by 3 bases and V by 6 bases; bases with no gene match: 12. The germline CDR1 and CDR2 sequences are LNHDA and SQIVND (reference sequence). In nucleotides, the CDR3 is TGTGCCAGTAGAAGGACAGGGGGCCTTACAGGCGACACTGAAGCTTTCTTT. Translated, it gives CASRRTGGLTGDTEAFF.

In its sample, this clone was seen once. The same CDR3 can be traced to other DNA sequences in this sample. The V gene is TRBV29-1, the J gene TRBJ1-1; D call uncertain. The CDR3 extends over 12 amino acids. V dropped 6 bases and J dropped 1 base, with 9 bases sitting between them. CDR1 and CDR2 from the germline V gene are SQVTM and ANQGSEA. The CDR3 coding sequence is TGCAGCGTCGGCAGGCAGAACACTGAAGCTTTCTTT. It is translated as CSVGRQNTEAFF.

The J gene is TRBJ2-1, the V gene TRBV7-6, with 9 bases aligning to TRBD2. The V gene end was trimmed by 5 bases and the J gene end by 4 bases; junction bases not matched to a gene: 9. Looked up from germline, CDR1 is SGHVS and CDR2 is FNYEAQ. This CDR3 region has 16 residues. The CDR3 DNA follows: TGTGCCAGCAGCCGGAGTAGCGGGGGTTCGTACAATGAGCAGTTCTTC. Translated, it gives CASSRSSGGSYNEQFF.

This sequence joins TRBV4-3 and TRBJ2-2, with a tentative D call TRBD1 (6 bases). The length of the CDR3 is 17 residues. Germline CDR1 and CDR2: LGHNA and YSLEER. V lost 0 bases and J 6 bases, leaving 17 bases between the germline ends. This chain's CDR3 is CASSQDAGRGLAGELFF. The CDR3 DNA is TGCGCCAGCAGCCAAGACGCAGGCAGGGGTTTGGCCGGGGAGCTGTTTTTT.

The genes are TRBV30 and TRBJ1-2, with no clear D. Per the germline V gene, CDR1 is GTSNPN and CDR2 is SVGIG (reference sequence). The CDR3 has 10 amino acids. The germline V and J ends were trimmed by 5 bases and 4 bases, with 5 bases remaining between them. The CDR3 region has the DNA TGTGCCTGGGGCGTCTATGGCTACACCTTC. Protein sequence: CAWGVYGYTF. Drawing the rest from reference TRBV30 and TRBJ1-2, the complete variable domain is SQTIHQWPATLVQPVGSPLSLECTVEGTSNPNLYWYRQAAGRGLQLLFYSVGIGQISSEVPQNLSASRPQDRQFILSSKKLLLSDSGFYLCAWGVYGYTFGSGTRLTVV.